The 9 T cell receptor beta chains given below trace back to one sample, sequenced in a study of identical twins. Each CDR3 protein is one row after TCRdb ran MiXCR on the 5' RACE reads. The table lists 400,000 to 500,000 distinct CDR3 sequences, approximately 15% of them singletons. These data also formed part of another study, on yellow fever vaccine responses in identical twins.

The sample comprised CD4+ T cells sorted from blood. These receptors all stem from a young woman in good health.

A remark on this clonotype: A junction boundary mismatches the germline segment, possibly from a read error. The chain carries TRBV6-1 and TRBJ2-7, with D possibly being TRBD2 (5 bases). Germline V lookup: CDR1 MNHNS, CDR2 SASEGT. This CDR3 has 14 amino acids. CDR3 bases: TGTGCCAGCAGCGAAGGGAGTGTTCCCTACGAGCAGTACTTC. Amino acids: CASSEGSVPYEQYF.

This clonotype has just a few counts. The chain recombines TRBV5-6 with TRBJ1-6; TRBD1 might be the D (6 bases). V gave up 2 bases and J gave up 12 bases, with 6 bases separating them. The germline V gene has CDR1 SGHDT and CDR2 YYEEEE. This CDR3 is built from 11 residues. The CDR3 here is CASSLQGPLHF. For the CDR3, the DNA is TGTGCCAGCAGCTTACAGGGACCCCTCCACTTT.

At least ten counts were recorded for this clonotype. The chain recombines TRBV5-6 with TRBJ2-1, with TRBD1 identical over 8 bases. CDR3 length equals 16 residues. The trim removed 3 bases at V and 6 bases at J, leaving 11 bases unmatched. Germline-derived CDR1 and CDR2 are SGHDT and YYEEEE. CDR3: CASSSDRTGWGNEQFF. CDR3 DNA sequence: TGTGCCAGCAGCTCCGATCGGACAGGGTGGGGCAATGAGCAGTTCTTC.

The CDR3 is CASSFNLMGNTGELFF. CDR3 nucleotide sequence: TGTGCCAGCAGCTTCAATTTAATGGGTAACACCGGGGAGCTGTTTTTT. The rearrangement links TRBV7-2 to TRBJ2-2; no firm D call. The germline gives CDR1 SGHTA, CDR2 FQGNSA. Trimming removed 3 bases from V and 2 bases from J, with 13 bases in between. The CDR3 runs 16 residues.

The CDR3 bases are TGTGCCAGCACCGGGGTTGCCTACGAGCAGTACTTC. Residues: CASTGVAYEQYF. The V gene is TRBV28, the J gene TRBJ2-7, with TRBD2 as a possible D gene (5 bases). V was shortened by 7 bases and J by 2 bases, with 9 bases between the two germline ends. Germline CDR1 is MDHEN and CDR2 is SYDVKM. The CDR3 is made up of 12 amino acids.

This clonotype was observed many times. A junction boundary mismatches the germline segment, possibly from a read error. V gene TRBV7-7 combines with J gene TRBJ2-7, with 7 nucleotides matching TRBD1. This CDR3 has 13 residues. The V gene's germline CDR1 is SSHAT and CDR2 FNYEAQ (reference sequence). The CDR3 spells CASSPDRVSEQYF. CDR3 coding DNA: TGTGCTAGCAGCCCCGACAGGGTATCCGAGCAGTACTTC.

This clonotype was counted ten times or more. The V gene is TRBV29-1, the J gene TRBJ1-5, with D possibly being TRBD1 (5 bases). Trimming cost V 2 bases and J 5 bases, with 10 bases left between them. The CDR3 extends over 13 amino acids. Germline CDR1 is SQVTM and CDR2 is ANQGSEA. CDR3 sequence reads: CSVETGGDQPQHF. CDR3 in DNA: TGCAGCGTTGAAACTGGAGGGGATCAGCCCCAGCATTTT.

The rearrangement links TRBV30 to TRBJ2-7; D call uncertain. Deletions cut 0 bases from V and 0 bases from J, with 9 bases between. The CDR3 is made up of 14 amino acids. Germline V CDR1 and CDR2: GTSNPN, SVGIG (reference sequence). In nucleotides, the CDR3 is TGTGCCTGGAGTGTACAATCGGGCTCCTACGAGCAGTACTTC. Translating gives CAWSVQSGSYEQYF. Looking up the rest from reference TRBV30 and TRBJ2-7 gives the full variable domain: SQTIHQWPATLVQPVGSPLSLECTVEGTSNPNLYWYRQAAGRGLQLLFYSVGIGQISSEVPQNLSASRPQDRQFILSSKKLLLSDSGFYLCAWSVQSGSYEQYFGPGTRLTVT.

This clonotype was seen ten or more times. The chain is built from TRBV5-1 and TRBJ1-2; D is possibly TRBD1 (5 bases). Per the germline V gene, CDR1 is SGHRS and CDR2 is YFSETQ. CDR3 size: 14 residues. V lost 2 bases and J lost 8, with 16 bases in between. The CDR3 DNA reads TGCGCCAGCAGCTTACAGGCCCTGGGGGAAGGCTACACCTTC. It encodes CASSLQALGEGYTF.